The 28 T cell receptor beta chains in this list originate from one sample, sequenced in a study of blood T cell repertoires in COVID-19. Sequencing used immunoSEQ multiplex PCR; TCRdb keeps in-frame clones, though not all of them. The sample yields about 140,000 clones, 80% to 85% seen once. Sequencing input: peripheral blood. Source of these receptors: a woman of 80 years or more with acute or convalescent COVID-19.

This clone was detected a few times. The V call is TRBV10-2, the J call TRBJ1-1; 10 positions match TRBD1. The CDR3 runs 15 residues. The germline V gene has CDR1 WSHSY and CDR2 SAAADI. J gave up 1 base and V 6 bases, and 5 bases lay outside the gene matches. Here the CDR3 DNA reads TGCGCCAGCAGGGACAGGGGGAGAGGGAACACTGAAGCTTTCTTT. This encodes CASRDRGRGNTEAFF.

This chain links TRBV28 with TRBJ2-7; 9 nucleotides match TRBD1. The germline CDR1 and CDR2 sequences are MDHEN and SYDVKM. This CDR3 is 21 amino acids long. Unmatched junction bases numbered 27, after V lost 5 bases and J lost 4 bases. This chain's CDR3 is CASSTRSSRKGQGTYRYEQYF. CDR3 DNA: TGTGCCAGCAGTACCCGATCTTCCCGAAAAGGACAGGGGACGTATCGGTACGAGCAGTACTTC.

The V call is TRBV29-1, the J call TRBJ2-3, with no clear D. CDR1 and CDR2 from the germline V gene are SQVTM and ANQGSEA. The CDR3 is 14 amino acids. V was shortened by 6 bases and J by 2 bases, with 15 bases between the two germline ends. The CDR3 loop is CSVSRILHTDTQYF. As DNA, the CDR3 is TGCAGCGTGTCGCGTATACTTCACACAGATACGCAGTATTTT.

The chain combines TRBV19 with TRBJ1-2; D is undetermined. V was cut by 7 bases and J by 4 bases, with 16 bases left in between. Germline V CDR1 and CDR2: LNHDA, SQIVND (reference sequence). The CDR3 loop spans 14 amino acids. CDR3 DNA sequence: TGTGCCAGTAACCTAGCGGCAAGCGGCTATGGCTACACCTTC. Amino acid sequence: CASNLAASGYGYTF.

The J gene is TRBJ2-1, the V gene TRBV28; TRBD2 might be the D (6 bases). With 6 bases removed from V and 6 bases from J, the gap between germline ends came to 15 bases. This CDR3 is built from 14 residues. Germline lookup yields CDR1 MDHEN and CDR2 SYDVKM. The CDR3 bases are TGTGCCAGCAGGTCCCGGGGGAGGTTCAATGAGCAGTTCTTC. Translation: CASRSRGRFNEQFF.

This chain connects TRBV4-1 to TRBJ2-1; a weak D match, TRBD1 (6 bases). CDR1 is MGHRA and CDR2 is YSYEKL in the germline V gene. This CDR3 spans 14 amino acids. V was clipped by 6 bases and J by 0 bases, with 9 bases between them. The CDR3 region is CASSLGGSYNEQFF. CDR3 DNA sequence: TGCGCCAGCAGTCTAGGGGGCTCCTACAATGAGCAGTTCTTC.

The chain combines TRBV6-1 with TRBJ2-1; unclear D gene. Germline loops: CDR1 MNHNS, CDR2 SASEGT. The V end was cut by 3 bases, the J end by 4 bases, with 4 bases between. The CDR3 is 12 residues long. CDR3 region: CASSDTYNEQFF. As DNA, the CDR3 is TGTGCCAGCAGTGATACTTACAATGAGCAGTTCTTC.

This clone has a single count. The chain recombines TRBV5-5 with TRBJ2-2; D is undetermined. Germline CDR1 is SGHKS and CDR2 is YYEKEE (reference sequence). V shed 0 bases and J shed 9 bases, with 6 bases lying between them. This CDR3 contains 12 residues. The CDR3 DNA sequence: TGTGCCAGCAGCTTGGATGACTGGGAGCTGTTTTTT. Translation gives CASSLDDWELFF.

This clone was seen just once. The chain recombines TRBV7-9 with TRBJ1-3, with 11 bases lining up with TRBD1. CDR1 and CDR2 (germline): SEHNR, FQNEAQ (reference sequence). The CDR3 loop spans 17 amino acids. The ends lost 4 bases at V and 6 bases at J; junction bases unmatched: 11. The CDR3 spells CASSYPRTGGAKNTIYF. The CDR3 nucleotides are TGTGCCAGCAGCTACCCAAGGACAGGGGGCGCGAAAAACACCATATATTTT.

The chain couples TRBV7-9 to TRBJ2-1; no clear D. Per germline, CDR1 SEHNR and CDR2 FQNEAQ (reference sequence). V was trimmed by 1 base and J by 7 bases, leaving 8 bases between them. The length of the CDR3 is 13 residues. CDR3 in amino acids: CASSLERSNEQFF. The CDR3 DNA reads TGTGCCAGCAGCTTAGAGCGTAGTAATGAGCAGTTCTTC.

V is TRBV15 and J is TRBJ2-7; D gene uncertain. Germline V gives CDR1 LNHNV, CDR2 YYDKDF (reference sequence). The CDR3 loop spans 15 amino acids. Trimming stripped 0 bases from V and 0 bases from J, with 9 bases between. As DNA, the CDR3 is TGTGCCACCAGCAGAGATAGAGGTAGCTCCTACGAGCAGTACTTC. Its translation: CATSRDRGSSYEQYF. Full variable domain (rest looked up from reference TRBV15 and TRBJ2-7): DAMVIQNPRYQVTQFGKPVTLSCSQTLNHNVMYWYQQKSSQAPKLLFHYYDKDFNNEADTPDNFQSRRPNTSFCFLDIRSPGLGDTAMYLCATSRDRGSSYEQYFGPGTRLTVT.

V gene TRBV6-2 or TRBV6-3 combines with J gene TRBJ1-1, with D possibly matching TRBD1 (5 bases). V dropped 3 bases and J dropped 8 bases, with 16 bases sitting between them. CDR3 size: 14 residues. Germline values: CDR1 MNHEY, CDR2 SVGEGT. CDR3 region: CASSYGTAVMEAFF. DNA for the CDR3: TGTGCCAGCAGTTATGGGACTGCCGTAATGGAAGCTTTCTTT.

CDR3 loop: CASSFYPDRRSDTQYF. CDR3 in DNA: TGTGCCAGCAGCTTTTATCCGGACAGGAGGTCAGATACGCAGTATTTT. The chain couples TRBV13 to TRBJ2-3, with TRBD1 identical over 7 bases. This CDR3 spans 16 amino acids. V shed 3 bases, J shed 4 bases, and the junction held 10 bases outside the gene matches. Germline values: CDR1 PRHDT, CDR2 FYEKMQ (reference sequence).

The gene calls are TRBV5-1 and TRBJ2-2; 12 bases agree with TRBD2. The J segment lost 3 bases and the V segment lost 4 bases, leaving 10 bases of the junction unmatched. CDR1 is SGHRS, CDR2 YFSETQ, per germline. CDR3 length: 18 amino acids. The CDR3 bases are TGCGCCAGCAGCCGTAAGACTAGCGGGAGATGGGACACCGGGGAGCTGTTTTTT. Protein: CASSRKTSGRWDTGELFF.

The chain uses TRBV7-9 and TRBJ2-1; 9 positions match TRBD2. Germline lookup yields CDR1 SEHNR and CDR2 FQNEAQ (reference sequence). The CDR3 runs 16 residues. Trimming took 2 bases from V and 3 from J; bases not matched to a gene: 5. The CDR3 protein is CASSLSSSGNYNEQFF. DNA for the CDR3: TGTGCCAGCAGCTTAAGCTCTAGCGGGAACTACAATGAGCAGTTCTTC.

J is TRBJ2-1 and V is TRBV19; weak D call: TRBD2 (5 bases). The CDR3 contains 14 residues. V lost 7 bases, J lost 3 bases, and 13 bases lay in between. Germline V lookup: CDR1 LNHDA, CDR2 SQIVND (reference sequence). Written as DNA, the CDR3 is TGTGCCAGTAAGGCCGGACTTAACTACAATGAGCAGTTCTTC. Protein product: CASKAGLNYNEQFF.

This clone has just one count. Sequence at one end of the junction differs from germline and may be a read error. The V gene is TRBV10-2, the J gene TRBJ2-5, with 9 positions matching TRBD2. CDR3 length: 14 amino acids. Germline CDR1 WSHSY, CDR2 SAAADI. CDR3 loop: CASSESMVWGLANF. The CDR3 nucleotides read TGCGCCAGCAGTGAGTCGATGGTCTGGGGACTAGCAAACTTC.

The V call is TRBV28, the J call TRBJ1-1, with D unresolved. This CDR3 has 15 amino acids. V lost 7 bases, J lost 7 bases, and 22 bases lay in between. Per the germline V gene, CDR1 is MDHEN and CDR2 is SYDVKM. The CDR3 here is CASINPPDLANEAFF. The CDR3 coding sequence is TGTGCCAGCATTAATCCTCCCGACTTAGCTAATGAAGCTTTCTTT.

The J gene is TRBJ2-1, the V gene TRBV28; D may be TRBD2 (5 bases). Germline V gives CDR1 MDHEN, CDR2 SYDVKM. V shed 6 bases and J shed 0 bases, with 18 bases lying between them. The CDR3 totals 17 residues. CDR3 DNA sequence: TGTGCCAGCAGCCTTTTCAGACTAACGGACTCCTACAATGAGCAGTTCTTC. This codes for CASSLFRLTDSYNEQFF.

V is TRBV10-3 and J is TRBJ1-1, with TRBD1 as a possible D gene (6 bases). This CDR3 spans 15 amino acids. V was pared by 1 base and J by 4 bases, with 13 bases between. CDR1 and CDR2 (germline): ENHRY, SYGVKD. CDR3 loop: CAISELTGLATEAFF. The CDR3 nucleotides are TGTGCCATCAGTGAGTTGACAGGTCTGGCCACTGAAGCTTTCTTT.

The rearrangement joins TRBV4-1 to TRBJ2-7; D may be TRBD1 (7 bases). Germline V CDR1 and CDR2: MGHRA, YSYEKL. The CDR3 runs to 15 residues. V was cut by 1 base and J by 2 bases, with 12 bases left in between. The CDR3 is CASSQGRGPPYEQYF. CDR3 bases: TGCGCCAGCAGCCAAGGGAGGGGGCCGCCCTACGAGCAGTACTTC.

This sequence joins TRBV13 and TRBJ2-7; 11 nucleotides align to TRBD2. The germline CDR1 and CDR2 sequences are PRHDT and FYEKMQ (reference sequence). Trimming at V came to 4 bases and at J to 3 bases, leaving 5 bases not matched to a gene. The CDR3 runs 15 residues. The CDR3 loop is CASSYSGGGLYEQYF. The CDR3 coding sequence is TGTGCCAGCAGCTATAGCGGGGGGGGCCTCTACGAGCAGTACTTC.

This chain uses TRBV28 with TRBJ2-7; 10 bases fit TRBD1. CDR3 size: 18 residues. The germline V gene has CDR1 MDHEN and CDR2 SYDVKM. Losses at the gene ends were 3 bases for V and 1 base for J; bases not matched to a gene: 12. CDR3 DNA: TGTGCCAGCAGTTTTGTCCGTCCCATGGACAGGGGGTCCTACGAGCAGTACTTC. It codes for CASSFVRPMDRGSYEQYF.

The chain carries TRBV27 and TRBJ1-4, with TRBD1 matching 9 bases. Per the germline V gene, CDR1 is MNHEY and CDR2 is SMNVEV (reference sequence). Trimming at V came to 5 bases and at J to 8 bases, leaving 6 bases not matched to a gene. The CDR3 is 14 amino acids. The DNA of the CDR3 is TGTGCCAGCAGTCTCGGACAGGGGAACGAAAAACTGTTTTTT. Its translation is CASSLGQGNEKLFF.

Only a few counts were recorded for this clone. The chain combines TRBV19 with TRBJ2-1; 7 bases align to TRBD1. CDR1 LNHDA and CDR2 SQIVND come from the germline V gene (reference sequence). J lost 12 bases, V lost 6 bases, and 26 bases had no gene match. The CDR3 contains 18 residues. The CDR3 here is CASSFIRSATGSYQGQFF. The CDR3 nucleotides read TGTGCCAGTAGCTTTATACGGAGTGCGACAGGGTCTTACCAGGGGCAGTTCTTC.

This clone was seen a handful of times. The J gene is TRBJ1-6, the V gene TRBV6-1, with D possibly being TRBD1 (6 bases). From germline, CDR1 is MNHNS and CDR2 SASEGT. The V end was cut by 4 bases, the J end by 0 bases, with 16 bases between. The length of the CDR3 is 18 residues. The chain's CDR3 is CASSGQATAHSYNSPLHF. DNA for the CDR3: TGTGCCAGCAGTGGACAGGCCACCGCTCACTCCTATAATTCACCCCTCCACTTT.

The rearrangement uses TRBV5-6 and TRBJ2-3; perhaps TRBD1 as D (5 bases). The CDR3 spans 12 residues. V dropped 3 bases and J dropped 7 bases, with 9 bases sitting between them. Per germline, CDR1 SGHDT and CDR2 YYEEEE. The CDR3 region is CASSWGVHTQYF. The CDR3 DNA reads TGTGCCAGCAGCTGGGGCGTCCATACGCAGTATTTT.

The rearrangement uses TRBV19 and TRBJ1-5; D possibly corresponds to TRBD1 (5 bases). V shed 2 bases and J shed 7 bases, with 9 bases lying between them. CDR1 is LNHDA, CDR2 SQIVND, per germline (reference sequence). The length of the CDR3 is 13 residues. CDR3 coding DNA: TGTGCCAGTAGTATAAAAGGGGCGCAGCCCCAGCATTTT. This encodes CASSIKGAQPQHF.